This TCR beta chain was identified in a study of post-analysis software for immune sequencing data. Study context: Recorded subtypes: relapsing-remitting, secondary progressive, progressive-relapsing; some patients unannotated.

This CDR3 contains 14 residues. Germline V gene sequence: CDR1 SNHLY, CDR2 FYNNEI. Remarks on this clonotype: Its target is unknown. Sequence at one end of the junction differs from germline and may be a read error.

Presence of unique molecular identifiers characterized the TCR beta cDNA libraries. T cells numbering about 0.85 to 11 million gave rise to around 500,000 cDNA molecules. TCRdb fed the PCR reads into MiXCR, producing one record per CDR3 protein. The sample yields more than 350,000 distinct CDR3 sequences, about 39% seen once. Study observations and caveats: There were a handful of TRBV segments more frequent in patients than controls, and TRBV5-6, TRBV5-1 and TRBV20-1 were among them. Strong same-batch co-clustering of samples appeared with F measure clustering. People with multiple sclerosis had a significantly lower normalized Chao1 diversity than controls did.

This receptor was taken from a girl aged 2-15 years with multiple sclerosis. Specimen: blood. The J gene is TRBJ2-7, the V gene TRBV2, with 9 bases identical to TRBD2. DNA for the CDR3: TGTGCCAGCAGAGCGGGGGGCAACTCCTACGAGCACTACTTC. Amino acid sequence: CASRAGGNSYEHYF.